Presented here are 32 T cell receptor beta chains from one specimen sequenced in a study of T-cell memory formation after mild COVID-19. A single record per CDR3 protein comes from TCRdb applying MiXCR to the 5' RACE reads. The table has more than 100,000 distinct CDR3 sequences, 5% to 6.5% seen once. The sequenced material came from PBMCs or a T cell subset sorted from them (not recorded which). These receptors were obtained from an adult woman who had mild COVID-19 (a few samples of this study predate the infection). Cell type and time point are not known.

V gene TRBV14 combines with J gene TRBJ2-7, with D perhaps TRBD1 or TRBD2 (5 bases each). This CDR3 comprises 11 residues. Between the trimmed V and J ends, which lost 5 bases and 12 bases, there was a span of 14 bases. From germline, CDR1 is SGHDN and CDR2 FVKESK. CDR3: CASSKTGRAYF. As DNA, the CDR3 is TGTGCCAGCAGCAAAACGGGACGGGCGTACTTC.

V is TRBV9 and J is TRBJ2-1, with D possibly matching TRBD1 (6 bases). Trimming removed 0 bases at V and 7 bases at J, with 14 bases between. The CDR3 extends over 15 amino acids. From germline, CDR1 is SGDLS and CDR2 YYNGEE. CDR3 sequence reads: CASSVVTGPRNEQFF. CDR3 nucleotides: TGTGCCAGCAGCGTAGTGACAGGTCCGAGGAATGAGCAGTTCTTC.

The chain links TRBV10-3 to TRBJ2-1; TRBD2 might be the D (5 bases). Germline values: CDR1 ENHRY, CDR2 SYGVKD. Trimming shortened V by 0 bases and J by 4 bases, and 16 bases separated the two germline ends. This CDR3 is built from 17 residues. CDR3 residues: CAISESEIDREYNEQFF. The CDR3 region has the DNA TGTGCCATCAGTGAGTCTGAGATAGATAGGGAGTACAATGAGCAGTTCTTC.

This clonotype came up many times. The CDR3 region is CASGLAYWGGGVPYEQYF. The CDR3, as DNA: TGTGCTAGTGGTTTGGCCTACTGGGGGGGGGGTGTCCCCTACGAGCAGTACTTC. The chain has TRBV12-5 and TRBJ2-7; 7 bases match TRBD2. From germline, CDR1 is LGHNT and CDR2 FRNRAP. The CDR3 is 18 amino acids. The V segment lost 1 base and the J segment 2 bases; nucleotides outside the gene matches: 14.

This clonotype was seen repeatedly, ten times or more. The chain carries TRBV27 and TRBJ1-1; D may be TRBD1 (6 bases). There are 12 residues in the CDR3. Trimming stripped 5 bases from V and 4 bases from J, with 8 bases between. Germline V gene sequence: CDR1 MNHEY, CDR2 SMNVEV (reference sequence). CDR3 nucleotide sequence: TGTGCCAGCAGTAGAGGGGGCACTGAAGCTTTCTTT. Encoded protein: CASSRGGTEAFF.

Ten or more counts support this clonotype. V usage is TRBV3-1 and J usage is TRBJ2-5, with D possibly being TRBD2 (6 bases). Trimming removed 7 bases from V and 6 bases from J, with 15 bases in between. CDR3 length: 13 amino acids. From germline, CDR1 is LGHDT and CDR2 YNNKEL (reference sequence). Here the CDR3 reads CASTYGGGKTQYF. CDR3 nucleotide sequence: TGTGCCAGCACCTACGGAGGCGGGAAGACCCAGTACTTC.

This clonotype was seen repeatedly, ten times or more. The chain combines TRBV6-5 with TRBJ1-1; D might be TRBD1 (6 bases). This CDR3 region has 15 residues. Per the germline V gene, CDR1 is MNHEY and CDR2 is SVGAGI. V was cut by 3 bases and J by 0 bases, with 11 bases left in between. CDR3 sequence: CASSYGGGMNTEAFF. DNA of the CDR3: TGTGCCAGCAGTTATGGTGGGGGCATGAACACTGAAGCTTTCTTT.

In this sample, this clonotype turned up a few times. The V call is TRBV12-3 or TRBV12-4, the J call TRBJ1-2; possible D gene TRBD1, 6 bases. CDR3 size: 14 residues. V lost 5 bases, J lost 0 bases, and 10 bases lay in between. The CDR3: CASSHREANYGYTF. CDR3 DNA sequence: TGTGCCAGCAGTCACAGGGAGGCTAACTATGGCTACACCTTC.

This clonotype was detected a few times. V usage is TRBV4-2 and J usage is TRBJ2-3; 8 bases line up with TRBD2. CDR1 and CDR2 (germline): LGHNA, YNFKEQ. J was trimmed by 0 bases and V by 2 bases; bases with no gene match: 7. This CDR3 region has 17 residues. The CDR3 DNA sequence: TGTGCCAGCAGCCAAAGTCAGCGGGAGAAAAGCACAGATACGCAGTATTTT. It is translated as CASSQSQREKSTDTQYF.

Ten or more counts support this clonotype. J is TRBJ1-5 and V is TRBV7-9; D gene ambiguous. The CDR3 is 13 amino acids. In germline, CDR1 is SEHNR, CDR2 FQNEAQ (reference sequence). Trimming removed 0 bases at V and 8 bases at J, with 8 bases between. This CDR3 is CASSLAGNKPQHF. CDR3 DNA: TGTGCCAGCAGCTTAGCGGGGAACAAGCCCCAGCATTTT.

At least ten counts were recorded for this clonotype. The genes are TRBV6-5 and TRBJ2-1; TRBD1 agrees at 7 bases. The V and J ends lost 7 bases and 7 bases, in that order; junction bases with no gene match: 10. CDR1 MNHEY and CDR2 SVGAGI come from the germline V gene. The CDR3 spans 14 residues. The CDR3 sequence is CASNPDRRRNEQFF. The CDR3 DNA follows: TGTGCCAGCAACCCGGACAGGAGAAGGAATGAGCAGTTCTTC.

This clonotype was picked up a small number of times. CDR3 protein: CASSYSEYGYTF. The CDR3 region has the DNA TGTGCCAGCAGCTACTCGGAGTATGGCTACACCTTC. This chain connects TRBV7-9 to TRBJ1-2; D is unresolved. The CDR3 totals 12 residues. Germline CDR1 SEHNR, CDR2 FQNEAQ (reference sequence). Deletions cut 4 bases from V and 5 bases from J, with 8 bases between.

This clonotype was picked up many times. V gene TRBV7-2 combines with J gene TRBJ2-2; TRBD1 matches at 8 bases. CDR1 is SGHTA and CDR2 is FQGNSA in the germline V gene. This CDR3 contains 16 residues. V lost 5 bases, J lost 7 bases, and 12 bases stayed unmatched. This CDR3 is CASSTRTGTGSGELFF. The CDR3 DNA reads as TGTGCCAGCAGCACCAGGACAGGGACCGGGAGCGGGGAGCTGTTTTTT.

Notes on this clonotype: Germline is not matched at one junction end, which may reflect a read error. The V call is TRBV19, the J call TRBJ2-2, with D perhaps TRBD1 (5 bases). The germline V gene encodes CDR1 LNHDA and CDR2 SQIVND (reference sequence). CDR3 size: 15 residues. CDR3 residues: CASSRQGLGTGELFF. The DNA of the CDR3 is TGTGCCAGCAGTAGGCAGGGATTGGGCACCGGGGAGCTGTTTTTT.

This clonotype was seen ten or more times. The genes are TRBV18 and TRBJ1-1, with D maybe TRBD1 (5 bases). CDR1 is KGHSH, CDR2 LQKENI, per germline. This CDR3 is 16 amino acids long. Trimming left V 0 bases short and J 4 bases short, with 15 bases between. The CDR3 DNA reads as TGTGCCAGCTCACCACCGATCCCACAGGCTAGCACTGAAGCTTTCTTT. Translated, it gives CASSPPIPQASTEAFF.

The rearrangement uses TRBV15 and TRBJ1-2, with TRBD1 matching over 9 bases. Germline lookup yields CDR1 LNHNV and CDR2 YYDKDF (reference sequence). The ends lost 6 bases at V and 5 bases at J; junction bases unmatched: 13. The CDR3 loop spans 16 amino acids. The CDR3 DNA is TGTGCCACCAGGGGTCCGACAGGGGGAAAGGGATATGGCTACACCTTC. It translates to CATRGPTGGKGYGYTF.

This clonotype was counted only a few times. This chain uses TRBV6-5 with TRBJ1-1; D remains unclear. The germline V gene encodes CDR1 MNHEY and CDR2 SVGAGI. V lost 0 bases and J 0 bases, leaving 5 bases between the germline ends. This CDR3 is 14 amino acids long. CDR3 DNA sequence: TGTGCCAGCAGTTACTCGTCGTTGAACACTGAAGCTTTCTTT. Encoded protein: CASSYSSLNTEAFF.

This clonotype occurred a few times. A read error may produce the germline difference seen at one junction end. This chain links TRBV18 with TRBJ1-1; D unclear. Germline CDR1 reads KGHSH; CDR2 reads LQKENI. This CDR3 spans 13 amino acids. The CDR3 spells CANSPVPNTEAFF. In DNA form, the CDR3 reads TGTGCCAACTCACCGGTACCGAACACTGAAGCTTTCTTT. The full variable domain, in which reference TRBV18 and TRBJ1-1 provide the parts outside the CDR3, is NAGVMQNPRHLVRRRGQEARLRCSPMKGHSHVYWYRQLPEEGLKFMVYLQKENIIDESGMPKERFSAEFPKEGPSILRIQQVVRGDSAAYFCANSPVPNTEAFFGQGTRLTVV.

The gene calls are TRBV18 and TRBJ1-1, with D maybe TRBD1 (5 bases). CDR1 and CDR2 (germline): KGHSH, LQKENI. Deletions cut 2 bases from V and 7 bases from J, with 14 bases between. CDR3 length equals 14 residues. The CDR3 nucleotides read TGTGCCAGCTCACCAACCGGGGTCGGGGGTGAAGCTTTCTTT. Encoded protein: CASSPTGVGGEAFF.

At least ten counts were recorded for this clonotype. This chain joins TRBV5-1 and TRBJ2-3; D gene uncertain. From germline, CDR1 is SGHRS and CDR2 YFSETQ. The CDR3 has 15 residues. The V end lost 5 bases, the J end lost 1 base, and 14 bases lay between the germline ends. The CDR3 spells CASSITGSRTDTQYF. The DNA of the CDR3 is TGCGCCAGCAGTATCACGGGCTCTCGCACAGATACGCAGTATTTT.

This clonotype has at least ten counts. V and J are TRBV12-3 or TRBV12-4 and TRBJ2-5; 13 bases line up with TRBD2. The CDR3 runs to 16 residues. J gave up 5 bases and V 5 bases, and 8 bases lay outside the gene matches. CDR3 residues: CASSPGGLAGRETQYF. In DNA form, the CDR3 reads TGTGCCAGCAGTCCCGGGGGACTAGCGGGGAGGGAGACCCAGTACTTC.

This clonotype was found many times. The chain uses TRBV7-2 and TRBJ2-5; D assignment may be TRBD1 or TRBD2 (5 bases each). The CDR3 spans 14 residues. V dropped 5 bases and J dropped 5 bases, with 15 bases sitting between them. Germline V gene sequence: CDR1 SGHTA, CDR2 FQGNSA. The DNA for the CDR3 is TGTGCCAGCAGCCTTTTCGGGACCCAGGAGACCCAGTACTTC. Encoded protein: CASSLFGTQETQYF.

This clonotype was counted only a few times. The CDR3 nucleotides read TGCAGTGCTAGAACATGGTCTAGCGGGCTCACAGATACGCAGTATTTT. Its protein is CSARTWSSGLTDTQYF. The chain is built from TRBV20-1 and TRBJ2-3, with 8 bases lining up with TRBD2. The CDR3 contains 16 residues. Unmatched junction bases numbered 9, after V lost 2 bases and J lost 2 bases. Germline V gives CDR1 DFQATT, CDR2 SNEGSKA (reference sequence).

This clonotype appeared many times. The chain is built from TRBV18 and TRBJ2-1; 11 bases are shared with TRBD2. Germline V gene sequence: CDR1 KGHSH, CDR2 LQKENI. Trimming cost V 1 base and J 3 bases; bases outside gene matches: 2. The CDR3 length is 16 residues. In nucleotides, the CDR3 is TGTGCCAGCTCACCACTCACTAGCGGGAGCTACAATGAGCAGTTCTTC. It specifies CASSPLTSGSYNEQFF.

The rearrangement uses TRBV7-9 and TRBJ1-2; D unclear. CDR1 is SEHNR and CDR2 is FQNEAQ in the germline V gene (reference sequence). The length of the CDR3 is 8 residues. Trimming took off 8 bases at V and 13 bases at J, with 8 bases between the two ends. CDR3 nucleotides: TGTGCCAGCCCCTTATCCACCTTC. This gives the protein CASPLSTF.

This clonotype was seen ten or more times. The chain joins TRBV20-1 to TRBJ1-2; D is uncertain. This CDR3 is built from 13 residues. Trimming pared 3 bases from V and 0 bases from J, leaving 8 bases between. CDR1 DFQATT and CDR2 SNEGSKA come from the germline V gene (reference sequence). The CDR3 sequence: CSARKGTNYGYTF. DNA of the CDR3: TGCAGTGCTAGGAAGGGAACTAACTATGGCTACACCTTC.

This clonotype was found a few times. The gene calls are TRBV12-3 or TRBV12-4 and TRBJ1-2, with 8 bases identical to TRBD1. The CDR3 loop spans 15 amino acids. The junction had 8 bases not matched to a gene; V was cut back by 5 bases and J by 3 bases. For the CDR3, the DNA is TGTGCCAGCAGTAGGGGCTCGACAGGGGACTATGGCTACACCTTC. Protein product: CASSRGSTGDYGYTF.

This clonotype was detected many times. The J gene is TRBJ1-3, the V gene TRBV5-1; D is uncertain. Trimming took off 0 bases at V and 4 bases at J, with 8 bases between the two ends. The germline V gene has CDR1 SGHRS and CDR2 YFSETQ. The CDR3 contains 14 residues. CDR3 in amino acids: CASSLGPAGNTIYF. The CDR3 DNA follows: TGCGCCAGCAGCTTGGGGCCAGCCGGAAACACCATATATTTT.

This clonotype showed up many times. The genes are TRBV7-3 and TRBJ2-1, with 13 bases that match TRBD2. Germline CDR1 reads SGHTA; CDR2 reads FQGTGA. V dropped 3 bases and J dropped 10; count of bases not matched to a gene: 6. This CDR3 has 15 residues. The CDR3 DNA sequence: TGTGCCAGCAGCTTCGGACTAGCGGGAGCAGGGGAGCAGTTCTTC. Translated: CASSFGLAGAGEQFF.

This clonotype came up many times. One end of the junction fails to match germline, which may point to a read error. The chain links TRBV5-1 to TRBJ1-2, with D tentatively TRBD1 (5 bases). There are 14 residues in the CDR3. Germline values: CDR1 SGHRS, CDR2 YFSETQ. The CDR3 here is CASATSRVNSGYTF. For the CDR3, the DNA is TGCGCCAGCGCTACATCCAGGGTTAACTCTGGCTACACCTTC.

This clonotype was observed a few times. The chain employs TRBV30 and TRBJ1-5; D is unresolved. V shed 2 bases and J shed 7 bases, with 12 bases lying between them. The CDR3 loop spans 13 amino acids. Germline lookup yields CDR1 GTSNPN and CDR2 SVGIG (reference sequence). The CDR3 is CAWSLGLGQPQHF. The CDR3 bases are TGTGCCTGGAGTCTAGGGCTTGGACAGCCCCAGCATTTT.

The table lists this clonotype with many counts. The chain carries TRBV9 and TRBJ2-3; D uncertain. Germline V gene sequence: CDR1 SGDLS, CDR2 YYNGEE. The CDR3 has 15 residues. Deletions cut 0 bases from V and 0 bases from J, with 8 bases between. As DNA, the CDR3 is TGTGCCAGCAGCGTAGAATTAAGGAGCACAGATACGCAGTATTTT. It yields the protein CASSVELRSTDTQYF.